One and the same sample provided the 30 T cell receptor beta chains below, sequenced in a study of T cells in localized non-small cell lung cancer. Some clones are missing from TCRdb's copy, which holds only in-frame ones; the method was immunoSEQ multiplex PCR. This sample yields approximately 150,000 clones, of which roughly 90% are seen a single time; approximately 1.7% belongs to the top ten. The source material was peripheral blood, sampled before any cancer treatment. Every receptor here comes from a female donor of 60 years or more with stage I lung adenocarcinoma.

This rearrangement joins TRBV29-1 to TRBJ2-2, with D possibly TRBD2 on 5 matching bases. Trimming pared 4 bases from V and 6 bases from J, leaving 9 bases between. Germline V gives CDR1 SQVTM, CDR2 ANQGSEA. The CDR3 runs to 12 residues. CDR3: CSVALAPGELFF. The CDR3, as DNA: TGCAGCGTTGCTTTAGCGCCCGGGGAGCTGTTTTTT.

The chain employs TRBV30 and TRBJ1-5, with D unclear. This CDR3 comprises 14 residues. Germline lookup yields CDR1 GTSNPN and CDR2 SVGIG (reference sequence). The germline V and J ends were trimmed by 0 bases and 4 bases, with 10 bases remaining between them. The CDR3 DNA follows: TGTGCCTGGAGTGTCGTTGGCGAGAATCAGCCCCAGCATTTT. It translates to CAWSVVGENQPQHF.

This clone is a singleton in its sample. This sequence joins TRBV29-1 and TRBJ2-1, with D uncertain. The length of the CDR3 is 14 residues. Per germline, CDR1 SQVTM and CDR2 ANQGSEA. Trimming stripped 3 bases from V and 0 bases from J, with 9 bases between. The CDR3 is CSVDDGVSYNEQFF. For the CDR3, the DNA is TGCAGCGTTGATGACGGAGTCTCCTACAATGAGCAGTTCTTC.

CDR3: CASSSSPTDTQYF. The CDR3 nucleotides are TGTGCCAGCAGTTCCTCCCCTACAGATACGCAGTATTTT. The chain recombines TRBV7-3 with TRBJ2-3; D is undetermined. V gave up 6 bases and J gave up 3 bases, with 10 bases separating them. CDR3 length equals 13 residues. Germline V CDR1 and CDR2: SGHTA, FQGTGA.

V and J are TRBV18 and TRBJ2-7; D remains unclear. The CDR3 length is 18 residues. CDR1 and CDR2 (germline): KGHSH, LQKENI. V was trimmed by 3 bases and J by 6 bases, leaving 27 bases between them. The CDR3 region is CASSPPSKSTVQTGEQYF. The CDR3 DNA reads TGTGCCAGCTCACCCCCCTCCAAGTCAACAGTCCAAACCGGCGAGCAGTACTTC.

The chain uses TRBV28 and TRBJ2-1; TRBD2 agrees at 9 bases. This CDR3 comprises 17 residues. J gave up 7 bases and V 2 bases, and 12 bases lay outside the gene matches. CDR1 and CDR2 from the germline V gene are MDHEN and SYDVKM. The CDR3 region has the DNA TGTGCCAGCAGTTTAGGGGGAGCGGGAGGTGGAAAAAATGAGCAGTTCTTC. Protein product: CASSLGGAGGGKNEQFF.

The rearrangement uses TRBV5-4 and TRBJ2-1; the D is unclear. CDR1 SGHNT and CDR2 YYREEE come from the germline V gene (reference sequence). The V gene lost 1 base and the J gene lost 5 bases, with 4 bases spanning the gap. This CDR3 has 12 residues. CDR3 loop: CASSLLDNEQFF. The CDR3 DNA is TGTGCCAGCAGCTTGCTTGACAATGAGCAGTTCTTC.

V usage is TRBV6-1 and J usage is TRBJ2-5; 11 nucleotides align to TRBD2. There are 14 residues in the CDR3. Unmatched junction bases numbered 6, after V lost 9 bases and J lost 3 bases. Germline CDR1 is MNHNS and CDR2 is SASEGT. The CDR3 reads CASSPGLAEETQYF. CDR3 nucleotide sequence: TGTGCCAGTTCCCCGGGACTAGCGGAAGAGACCCAGTACTTC.

CDR3 amino acids: CASSVGERGEQFF. CDR3 DNA sequence: TGTGCCAGCAGCGTAGGGGAAAGGGGTGAGCAGTTCTTC. The V gene is TRBV9, the J gene TRBJ2-1; D is perhaps TRBD1 (5 bases). Germline CDR1 SGDLS, CDR2 YYNGEE. Trimming took 0 bases from V and 9 from J, leaving 10 bases between them. This CDR3 is built from 13 residues. Looking up the rest from reference TRBV9 and TRBJ2-1 gives the full variable domain: DSGVTQTPKHLITATGQRVTLRCSPRSGDLSVYWYQQSLDQGLQFLIQYYNGEERAKGNILERFSAQQFPDLHSELNLSSLELGDSALYFCASSVGERGEQFFGPGTRLTVL.

The chain uses TRBV28 and TRBJ1-4; TRBD1 agrees at 7 bases. The CDR3 extends over 13 amino acids. Germline V gene sequence: CDR1 MDHEN, CDR2 SYDVKM. Losses at the gene ends were 10 bases for V and 8 bases for J; bases not matched to a gene: 10. This CDR3 reads CATRGQGEEKLFF. CDR3 nucleotides: TGTGCCACCAGAGGGCAGGGGGAAGAAAAACTGTTTTTT. The full variable domain, in which reference TRBV28 and TRBJ1-4 provide the parts outside the CDR3, is DVKVTQSSRYLVKRTGEKVFLECVQDMDHENMFWYRQDPGLGLRLIYFSYDVKMKEKGDIPEGYSVSREKKERFSLILESASTNQTSMYLCATRGQGEEKLFFGSGTQLSVL.

V gene TRBV2 combines with J gene TRBJ2-2; TRBD2 aligns across 11 bases. J gave up 1 base and V 4 bases, and 5 bases lay outside the gene matches. The CDR3 runs 17 residues. Germline V CDR1 and CDR2: SNHLY, FYNNEI. CDR3 in DNA: TGTGCCAGCAGTGCACTAGCGGGAGTGATGAACACCGGGGAGCTGTTTTTT. Its translation is CASSALAGVMNTGELFF.

The chain carries TRBV7-9 and TRBJ2-2; 10 bases fit TRBD2. Looked up from germline, CDR1 is SEHNR and CDR2 is FQNEAQ (reference sequence). The CDR3 is 15 amino acids. With 10 bases clipped from V and 7 bases from J, the junction kept 12 bases outside the gene matches. This CDR3 reads CATSIRAGGIGELFF. In DNA form, the CDR3 reads TGTGCCACCTCTATCCGAGCGGGAGGGATCGGGGAGCTGTTTTTT. The entire variable domain, with the rest obtained from reference TRBV7-9 and TRBJ2-2, is as follows: DTGVSQNPRHKITKRGQNVTFRCDPISEHNRLYWYRQTLGQGPEFLTYFQNEAQLEKSRLLSDRFSAERPKGSFSTLEIQRTEQGDSAMYLCATSIRAGGIGELFFGEGSRLTVL.

The chain is built from TRBV6-6 and TRBJ1-1; D remains unclear. Between the trimmed V and J ends, which lost 8 bases and 10 bases, there was a span of 20 bases. Looked up from germline, CDR1 is MNHNY and CDR2 is SVGAGI (reference sequence). The CDR3 has 13 amino acids. CDR3 amino acids: CASASYEGKRAFF. For the CDR3, the DNA is TGTGCCAGCGCATCCTACGAGGGTAAAAGAGCTTTCTTT.

The chain uses TRBV5-1 and TRBJ2-1; D uncertain. The CDR3 length is 15 residues. Trimming stripped 0 bases from V and 5 bases from J, with 12 bases between. Germline assignment: CDR1 SGHRS and CDR2 YFSETQ. The CDR3 DNA sequence: TGCGCCAGCAGCTTGGAGGTTGGAGTAAACAATGAGCAGTTCTTC. Translation: CASSLEVGVNNEQFF.

This sequence joins TRBV5-6 and TRBJ1-2; D is possibly TRBD1 (6 bases). The CDR3 sequence is 15 residues long. Trimming took off 5 bases at V and 0 bases at J, with 14 bases between the two ends. Looked up from germline, CDR1 is SGHDT and CDR2 is YYEEEE. CDR3 sequence: CASSYPGVPNYGYTF. The CDR3 DNA reads as TGTGCCAGCAGTTATCCAGGGGTTCCTAACTATGGCTACACCTTC.

This chain links TRBV5-1 with TRBJ1-2; weak D call: TRBD1 (5 bases). Looked up from germline, CDR1 is SGHRS and CDR2 is YFSETQ. The CDR3 length is 12 residues. Trimming cost V 2 bases and J 7 bases, with 9 bases left between them. CDR3 nucleotides: TGCGCCAGCAGCTTCCAGGGTGGTGGCTACACCTTC. Protein sequence: CASSFQGGGYTF.

This chain links TRBV10-3 with TRBJ1-2; 9 bases fit TRBD1. This CDR3 is 13 amino acids long. Germline trimming cut 7 bases from V and 5 bases from J; bases unmatched to any gene: 5. Germline CDR1 ENHRY, CDR2 SYGVKD. CDR3 protein: CAITLGTGYGYTF. The CDR3 DNA is TGTGCCATCACCCTAGGGACAGGGTATGGCTACACCTTC.

In its sample, this clone was seen once. The chain is built from TRBV19 and TRBJ2-3; weak D call: TRBD1 (5 bases). Trimming cost V 5 bases and J 0 bases, with 9 bases left between them. This CDR3 has 14 residues. The V gene's germline CDR1 is LNHDA and CDR2 SQIVND (reference sequence). The CDR3 DNA reads as TGTGCCAGTAGTCCCAGGGCCAGCACAGATACGCAGTATTTT. The encoded protein is CASSPRASTDTQYF.

In this sample, this clone turned up a few times. The chain has TRBV10-3 and TRBJ2-7, with TRBD2 matching over 7 bases. The germline CDR1 and CDR2 sequences are ENHRY and SYGVKD. The CDR3 is made up of 12 amino acids. V was clipped by 4 bases and J by 11 bases; unmatched bases: 8. CDR3 coding DNA: TGTGCCATCAGTGGGGGGACTACCAAGGAGTACTTC. Amino acid sequence: CAISGGTTKEYF.

The chain recombines TRBV6-1 with TRBJ2-5; D is possibly TRBD1 (6 bases). The end of the DNA fits TRBJ2-7 better, so the J call may be wrong. The CDR3 has 14 amino acids. CDR1 is MNHNS and CDR2 is SASEGT in the germline V gene. The CDR3 nucleotides are TGTGCCAGCAGTGAGGCCAGGGGTGGGTACGAGCAGTACTTC. Translation: CASSEARGGYEQYF.

The rearrangement joins TRBV19 to TRBJ1-1; 7 positions agree with TRBD1. V shed 4 bases and J 4 bases; nucleotides not matched to a gene: 6. This CDR3 contains 14 residues. The germline gives CDR1 LNHDA, CDR2 SQIVND (reference sequence). The CDR3 DNA reads as TGTGCCAGTAGTACGGAACGGGACAGCACTGAAGCTTTCTTT. This encodes CASSTERDSTEAFF. Variable domain in full (rest from reference TRBV19 and TRBJ1-1): DGGITQSPKYLFRKEGQNVTLSCEQNLNHDAMYWYRQDPGQGLRLIYYSQIVNDFQKGDIAEGYSVSREKKESFPLTVTSAQKNPTAFYLCASSTERDSTEAFFGQGTRLTVV.

V is TRBV19 and J is TRBJ1-1; no definite D call. Germline lookup yields CDR1 LNHDA and CDR2 SQIVND (reference sequence). V was trimmed by 3 bases and J by 6 bases, leaving 11 bases between them. The CDR3 length is 13 residues. CDR3 sequence reads: CASSIYGGPEAFF. In nucleotides, the CDR3 is TGTGCCAGTAGTATTTATGGAGGGCCTGAAGCTTTCTTT.

The chain couples TRBV10-1 to TRBJ2-5; D possibly corresponds to TRBD2 (5 bases). Germline lookup yields CDR1 WNHNN and CDR2 SYGVQD (reference sequence). Trimming took off 0 bases at V and 7 bases at J, with 21 bases between the two ends. This CDR3 has 17 amino acids. CDR3 bases: TGCGCCAGCAGTGAGTCGAGGGTTGGGTCCTACTGGGGGACCCAGTACTTC. It encodes CASSESRVGSYWGTQYF.

As DNA, the CDR3 is TGTGCCAGCAACGTACTAGCTGAGTCCTACGAGCAGTACTTC. As protein: CASNVLAESYEQYF. J is TRBJ2-7 and V is TRBV6-1; D is possibly TRBD2 (6 bases). V shed 7 bases and J shed 1 base, with 14 bases lying between them. Germline V gene sequence: CDR1 MNHNS, CDR2 SASEGT. The CDR3 has 14 amino acids.

The CDR3 DNA sequence: TGTGCCAGCAGTTTCGGACAGGGGGGACCCCGAGGGGCGCAGTATTTT. It yields the protein CASSFGQGGPRGAQYF. The genes are TRBV27 and TRBJ2-3, with TRBD1 matching 10 bases. The CDR3 loop spans 16 amino acids. V was pared by 3 bases and J by 10 bases, with 13 bases of the junction left unmatched. Germline CDR1 MNHEY, CDR2 SMNVEV (reference sequence).

The V gene is TRBV28, the J gene TRBJ2-7, with D unresolved. Germline values: CDR1 MDHEN, CDR2 SYDVKM. The CDR3 is 11 amino acids. Trimming stripped 8 bases from V and 5 bases from J, with 10 bases between. The CDR3 DNA sequence: TGTGCCAGCGGGGTGTGGCACGAGCAGTACTTC. Translation gives CASGVWHEQYF.

The chain combines TRBV7-8 with TRBJ2-3; D perhaps matches TRBD2 (6 bases). Germline V gene sequence: CDR1 SGHVS, CDR2 FQNEAQ. The CDR3 sequence is 15 residues long. With 6 bases removed from V and 3 bases from J, the gap between germline ends came to 16 bases. This CDR3 is CASSYAGGPTDTQYF. CDR3 nucleotides: TGTGCCAGCAGTTACGCCGGAGGGCCAACAGATACGCAGTATTTT.

This sequence joins TRBV27 and TRBJ1-4; D may be TRBD1 (5 bases). The V and J ends lost 2 bases and 8 bases respectively, with 21 bases between them. Germline loops: CDR1 MNHEY, CDR2 SMNVEV (reference sequence). The CDR3 covers 17 residues. Here the CDR3 DNA reads TGTGCCAGCAGTTTAAATCCCAGGGTAACCAATAGCGAAAAACTGTTTTTT. This encodes CASSLNPRVTNSEKLFF.

The chain couples TRBV14 to TRBJ2-7; maybe TRBD1 (6 bases). Germline assignment: CDR1 SGHDN and CDR2 FVKESK. The ends were cut back, 4 bases at V and 3 bases at J, with 16 bases in the middle. The CDR3 sequence is 15 residues long. This CDR3 is CASSRTGWLDYEQYF. CDR3 bases: TGTGCCAGCAGCCGAACAGGGTGGTTGGACTACGAGCAGTACTTC.

This chain uses TRBV5-4 with TRBJ1-3; D call uncertain. The CDR3 spans 13 residues. V lost 7 bases, J lost 2 bases, and 10 bases lay in between. Germline V lookup: CDR1 SGHNT, CDR2 YYREEE (reference sequence). The CDR3 coding sequence is TGTGCCAGCCTCGAGTACCCTGGAAACACCATATATTTT. Translated, it gives CASLEYPGNTIYF.